Each of the 5 T cell receptor beta chains below was sequenced from the same sample in a study of cytomegalovirus exposure and HLA in healthy donors. Primers: 60 Vbeta forward and 13 Jbeta reverse. Measured with immunoSEQ multiplex PCR; TCRdb has only the in-frame clones, and not every one. The top ten clones hold under 2% of a sample with roughly 200,000 clones, 79% of them seen once. Sequencing used PBMCs. The receptors originated from a girl aged 5 to 17 in good health and CMV-seropositive.

J is TRBJ2-7 and V is TRBV14, with TRBD1 as a possible D gene (7 bases). CDR3 length equals 16 residues. Germline V lookup: CDR1 SGHDN, CDR2 FVKESK. V was cut by 4 bases and J by 7 bases, with 23 bases left in between. The CDR3 protein is CASSPGGGTARWEQYF. CDR3 DNA: TGTGCCAGCAGCCCCGGGGGTGGGACAGCTCGGTGGGAGCAGTACTTC.

The CDR3 sequence: CASSITGEETQYF. The CDR3 DNA reads as TGCGCCAGCAGCATCACAGGTGAAGAGACCCAGTACTTC. J is TRBJ2-5 and V is TRBV10-2; a possible D gene is TRBD1 (5 bases). The germline V gene encodes CDR1 WSHSY and CDR2 SAAADI. Trimming removed 6 bases from V and 3 bases from J, with 11 bases in between. The length of the CDR3 is 13 residues.

The chain links TRBV5-1 to TRBJ2-5; D ambiguous. Trimming cost V 0 bases and J 5 bases, with 14 bases left between them. Germline V gives CDR1 SGHRS, CDR2 YFSETQ. The length of the CDR3 is 15 residues. The CDR3 nucleotides read TGCGCCAGCAGCTTGGATGCCGCTACCAGGGAGACCCAGTACTTC. Translating it yields CASSLDAATRETQYF.

This clone was observed a single time. This rearrangement joins TRBV6-5 to TRBJ1-2; 7 nucleotides agree with TRBD1. From germline, CDR1 is MNHEY and CDR2 SVGAGI. The CDR3 has 13 residues. V dropped 7 bases and J dropped 1; count of bases not matched to a gene: 3. The CDR3 coding sequence is TGTGCCAGCACCCAGGGGGATAACTATGGCTACACCTTC. Its translation: CASTQGDNYGYTF.

The chain uses TRBV27 and TRBJ2-7; tentative D call: TRBD1 (6 bases). V was pared by 4 bases and J by 2 bases, with 12 bases between. CDR3 length: 14 residues. Germline V CDR1 and CDR2: MNHEY, SMNVEV (reference sequence). CDR3 amino acids: CASSYQGRTYEQYF. The DNA of the CDR3 is TGTGCCAGCAGTTACCAGGGGCGAACCTACGAGCAGTACTTC.